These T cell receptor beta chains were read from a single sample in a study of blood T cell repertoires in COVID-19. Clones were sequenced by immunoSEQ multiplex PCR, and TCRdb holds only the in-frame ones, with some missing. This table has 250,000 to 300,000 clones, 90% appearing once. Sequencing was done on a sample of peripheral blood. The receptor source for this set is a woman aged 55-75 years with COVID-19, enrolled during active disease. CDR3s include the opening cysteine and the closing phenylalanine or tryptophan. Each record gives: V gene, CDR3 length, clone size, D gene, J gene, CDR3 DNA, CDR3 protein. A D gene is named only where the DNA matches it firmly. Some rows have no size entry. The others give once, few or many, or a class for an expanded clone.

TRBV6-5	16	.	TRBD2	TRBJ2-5	TGTGCCAGCAGTTACTCGGGTAGCGGGGTACCTGAGACCCAGTACTTC	CASSYSGSGVPETQYF
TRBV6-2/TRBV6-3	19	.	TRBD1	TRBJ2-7	TGTGCCAGCAGTTACTCGAGTAAGTTTGGACAGGGCTTCTCCTACGAGCAGTACTTC	CASSYSSKFGQGFSYEQYF
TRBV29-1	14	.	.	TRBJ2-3	TGCAGCGTCCGTTGGGGGACTAGCACAGATACGCAGTATTTT	CSVRWGTSTDTQYF
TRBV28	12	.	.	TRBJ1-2	TGTGCCAGCAGTGCGGGCGCCTATGGCTACACCTTC	CASSAGAYGYTF
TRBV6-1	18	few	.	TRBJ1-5	TGTGCCAGCAGTGAAGTTTGGAACCGTCGGGGGAGCGATCAGCCCCAGCATTTT	CASSEVWNRRGSDQPQHF
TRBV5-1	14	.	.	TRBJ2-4	TGCGCCAGCAGCTTGGACGGGGGAGGAAACATTCAGTACTTC	CASSLDGGGNIQYF
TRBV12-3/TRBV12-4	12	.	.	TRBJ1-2	TGTGCCAGCGAGGGCACGGTATATGGCTACACCTTC	CASEGTVYGYTF
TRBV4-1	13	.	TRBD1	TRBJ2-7	TGCGCCAGCAGCCAGTGGACAGGGAACGAGCAGTACTTC	CASSQWTGNEQYF
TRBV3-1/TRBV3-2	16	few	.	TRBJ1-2	TGTGCCAGCAGCCAAGGACAGACTCGACTCTACTATGGCTACACCTTC	CASSQGQTRLYYGYTF
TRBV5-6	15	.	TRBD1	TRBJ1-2	TGTGCCAGCAGCGATGGGACAGGGTATCGCTATGGCTACACCTTC	CASSDGTGYRYGYTF
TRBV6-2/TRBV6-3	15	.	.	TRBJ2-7	TGTGCCAGCAGCACCGCTAGGTCCTACTCCTACGAGCAGTACTTC	CASSTARSYSYEQYF
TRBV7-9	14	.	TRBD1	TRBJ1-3	TGTGCCAGCACCTCGGACAGGGGCGGAAACACCATATATTTT	CASTSDRGGNTIYF
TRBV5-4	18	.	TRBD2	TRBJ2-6	TGTGCCAGCAGCTTGGGACTAGCGGGGGGGCCCGGGGCCAACGTCCTGACTTTC	CASSLGLAGGPGANVLTF
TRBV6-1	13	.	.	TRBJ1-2	TGTGCCAGCAGTGAAGCGGGCAGCTATGGCTACACCTTC	CASSEAGSYGYTF
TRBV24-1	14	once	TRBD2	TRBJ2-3	TGTGCCACCAGCCCGACTAGCGGGGTAGATACGCAGTATTTT	CATSPTSGVDTQYF
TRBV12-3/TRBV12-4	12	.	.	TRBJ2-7	TGTGCCAGCAGTTTAGTCGGGTTGGAGCAGTACTTC	CASSLVGLEQYF
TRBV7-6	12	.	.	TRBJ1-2	TGTGCCAGCAGCCACCCAGGTCGGGGCTACACCTTC	CASSHPGRGYTF
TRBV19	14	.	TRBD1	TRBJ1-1	TGTGCCAGTAGACCGGGACAGGGGAACACTGAAGCTTTCTTT	CASRPGQGNTEAFF
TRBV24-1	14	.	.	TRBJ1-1	TGTGCCACCAGTGGACAGCTCATGATCACTGAAGCTTTCTTT	CATSGQLMITEAFF
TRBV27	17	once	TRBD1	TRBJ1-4	TGTGCCAGCAGTCCTTCCCGGGACAGGTTTGGAGTTGAAAAACTGTTTTTT	CASSPSRDRFGVEKLFF
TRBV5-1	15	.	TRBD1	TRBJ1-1	TGCGCCAGCAGCCTACAGACAGGGGTGAACACTGAAGCTTTCTTT	CASSLQTGVNTEAFF
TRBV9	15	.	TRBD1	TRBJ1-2	TGTGCCAGCAGCGTAGCGGGACAGGGAAACTATGGCTACACCTTC	CASSVAGQGNYGYTF
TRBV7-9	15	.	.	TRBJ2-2	TGTGCCAGCAGCCACCACCAAACAGCGGGCGGGGAGCTGTTTTTT	CASSHHQTAGGELFF
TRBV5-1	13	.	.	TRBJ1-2	TGCGCCAGCAGCTTAGGTCAGGGCGGCGGCTACACCTTC	CASSLGQGGGYTF
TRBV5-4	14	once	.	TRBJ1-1	TGTGCCAGCAGCCAGCCCGTCGGGGGCACTGAAGCTTTCTTT	CASSQPVGGTEAFF
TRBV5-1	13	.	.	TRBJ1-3	TGCGCCAGCAGCTTGGAGGGGATTAACACCATATATTTT	CASSLEGINTIYF
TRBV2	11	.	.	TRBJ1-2	TGTGCCAGCAGAAGAGACTATGGCTACACCTTC	CASRRDYGYTF
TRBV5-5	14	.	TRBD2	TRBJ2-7	TGTGCCAGCAGCAACCTAGCGGGGGCTTACGAGCAGTACTTC	CASSNLAGAYEQYF
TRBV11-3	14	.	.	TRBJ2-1	TGTGCCAGCAGCTTGGGCAGGGCGAGCGATGAGCAGTTCTTC	CASSLGRASDEQFF
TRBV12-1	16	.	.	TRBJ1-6	TGTGCCAGCAGCCGAACGCACGGGGGAGAAAATTCACCCCTCCACTTT	CASSRTHGGENSPLHF
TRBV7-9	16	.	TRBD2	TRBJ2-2	TGTGCCAGCAGCTCTCAGCGGGGGGGTTACACCGGGGAGCTGTTTTTT	CASSSQRGGYTGELFF
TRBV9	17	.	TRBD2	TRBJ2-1	TGTGCCAGCAGCCCTACGGGACTAGCGGGGGGGCAGAATGAGCAGTTCTTC	CASSPTGLAGGQNEQFF
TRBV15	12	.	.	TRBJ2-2	TGTGCCACCAGCAGAGACGTCGGGGAGCTGTTTTTT	CATSRDVGELFF
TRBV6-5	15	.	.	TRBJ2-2	TGTGCCAGCAGCACCGGGACACGGAACACCGGGGAGCTGTTTTTT	CASSTGTRNTGELFF
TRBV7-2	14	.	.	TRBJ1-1	TGTGCCAGCAGCCCCGACGGGATCTACACTGAAGCTTTCTTT	CASSPDGIYTEAFF
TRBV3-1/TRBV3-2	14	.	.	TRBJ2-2	TGTGCCAGCAGCCAAGTGACGGGGGCCGGGGAGCTGTTTTTT	CASSQVTGAGELFF
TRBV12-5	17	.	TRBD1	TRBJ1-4	TGTGCTAGTGGTTTGGCAGACCCTGGACAGGTTAATGAAAAACTGTTTTTT	CASGLADPGQVNEKLFF
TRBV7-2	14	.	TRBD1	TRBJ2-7	TGTGCCAGCAGTCCCGGGACAGGGGCCTACGAGCAGTACTTC	CASSPGTGAYEQYF
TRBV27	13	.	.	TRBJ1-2	TGTGCCAGCAGTTTAGGGCAGGGGTATGGCTACACCTTC	CASSLGQGYGYTF
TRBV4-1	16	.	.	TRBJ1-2	TGCGCCAGCAGCCAAGATCTCCTCAGGGGAGGGTTTGGCTACACCTTC	CASSQDLLRGGFGYTF
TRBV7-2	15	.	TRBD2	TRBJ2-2	TGTGCCAGCAGCTTATTAGCGGGGGGAACCGGGGAGCTGTTTTTT	CASSLLAGGTGELFF
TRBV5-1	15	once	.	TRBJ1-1	TGCGCCAGCAGCTTGGTGGGGGCTGAGAACACTGAAGCTTTCTTT	CASSLVGAENTEAFF
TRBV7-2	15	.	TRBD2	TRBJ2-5	TGTGCCAGCAGCTTAGGTGGGCGGGGGGAAGAGACCCAGTACTTC	CASSLGGRGEETQYF
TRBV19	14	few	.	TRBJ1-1	TGTGCCAGCAGTAGAGAAAGGGGCCTCACTGAAGCTTTCTTT	CASSRERGLTEAFF
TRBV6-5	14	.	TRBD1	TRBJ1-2	TGTGCCAGCAGCCCGCAGGGGGGTCACTATGGCTACACCTTC	CASSPQGGHYGYTF
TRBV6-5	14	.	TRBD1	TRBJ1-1	TGTGCCAGCAGAGGACAGGGACGCTTCACTGAAGCTTTCTTT	CASRGQGRFTEAFF
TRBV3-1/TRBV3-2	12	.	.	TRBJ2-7	TGTGCCAGCAGCCTCGCAGAATCCGAGCAGTACTTC	CASSLAESEQYF
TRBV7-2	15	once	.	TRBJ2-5	TGTGCCAGCAGCCCGTCGGCTAGCGTAGGGGAGACCCAGTACTTC	CASSPSASVGETQYF
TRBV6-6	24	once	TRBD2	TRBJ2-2	TGTGCCAGCAGCTCACCATTAACGCTAAGGACTAGCGGGGGGCCGCGGATAGGGACCGGGGAGCTGTTTTTT	CASSSPLTLRTSGGPRIGTGELFF
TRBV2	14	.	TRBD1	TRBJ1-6	TGTGCCAGCAGTAGACAGGGTGGGAATTCACCCCTCCACTTT	CASSRQGGNSPLHF
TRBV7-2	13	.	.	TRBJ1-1	TGTGCCAGCAGCTTTGGGGGCTTCACTGAAGCTTTCTTT	CASSFGGFTEAFF
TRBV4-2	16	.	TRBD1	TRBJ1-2	TGTGCCAGCAGCCGGCAGATGACAGGGGATAGCTATGGCTACACCTTC	CASSRQMTGDSYGYTF